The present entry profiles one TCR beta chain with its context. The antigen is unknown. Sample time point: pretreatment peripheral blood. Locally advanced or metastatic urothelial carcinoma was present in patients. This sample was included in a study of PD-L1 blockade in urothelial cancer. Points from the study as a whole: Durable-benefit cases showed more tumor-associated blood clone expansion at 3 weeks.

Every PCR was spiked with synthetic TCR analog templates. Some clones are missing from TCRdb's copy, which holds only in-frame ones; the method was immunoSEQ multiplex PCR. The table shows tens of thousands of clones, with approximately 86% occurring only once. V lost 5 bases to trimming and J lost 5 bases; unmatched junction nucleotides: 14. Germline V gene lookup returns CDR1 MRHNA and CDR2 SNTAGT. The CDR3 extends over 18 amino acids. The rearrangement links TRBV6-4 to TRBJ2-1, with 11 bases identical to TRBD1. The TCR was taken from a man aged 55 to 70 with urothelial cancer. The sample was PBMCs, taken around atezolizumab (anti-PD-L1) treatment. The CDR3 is CASSPGTGGSGWNNEQFF. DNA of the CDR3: TGTGCCAGCAGTCCCGGGACAGGGGGATCCGGATGGAACAATGAGCAGTTCTTC.